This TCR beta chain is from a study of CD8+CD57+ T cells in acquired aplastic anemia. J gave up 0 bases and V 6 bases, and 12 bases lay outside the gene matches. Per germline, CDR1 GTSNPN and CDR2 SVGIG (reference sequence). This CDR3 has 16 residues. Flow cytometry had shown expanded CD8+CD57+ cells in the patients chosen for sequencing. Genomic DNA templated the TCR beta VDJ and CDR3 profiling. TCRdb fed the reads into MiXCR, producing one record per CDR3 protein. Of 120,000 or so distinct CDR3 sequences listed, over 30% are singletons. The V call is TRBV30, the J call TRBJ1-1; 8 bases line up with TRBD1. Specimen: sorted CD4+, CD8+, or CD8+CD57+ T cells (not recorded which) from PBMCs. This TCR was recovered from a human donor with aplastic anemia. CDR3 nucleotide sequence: TGTGCCTGTCATCCACCAGGGGGCCTCATGAACACTGAAGCTTTCTTT. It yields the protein CACHPPGGLMNTEAFF.